This TCR beta chain was recovered during a study of T cell repertoires in cytomegalovirus infection. Study as a whole: Both CMV infection and a matching HLA type were indicated by public TCR beta signatures. Whole-study findings and limits: The response measured ex vivo was dominated by TCR beta clonotypes (HLA-C-restricted and CMV-specific). CMV carriers having the relevant HLA were flagged by cumulative public TCR beta family frequency.

There are 17 residues in the CDR3. The germline V gene has CDR1 MNHEY and CDR2 SVGAGI. Germline trimming cut 2 bases from V and 4 bases from J; bases unmatched to any gene: 9. As regards this clonotype: The antigen remains undetermined.

MiXCR was run by TCRdb on the reads, yielding one entry per CDR3 protein. This table holds 250,000 to 300,000 distinct CDR3 sequences, over 15% found once. The specimen was CD8+ T cells from PBMCs. The clonotype comes from a human donor in good health (CMV status not recorded). Some clones in this sample may be carry-over from other donors' samples. This chain connects TRBV6-5 to TRBJ2-4; 9 bases line up with TRBD1. The CDR3 reads CASSYIIPGQGKNIQYF. The CDR3 DNA reads TGTGCCAGCAGTTACATCATACCGGGACAGGGAAAAAACATTCAGTACTTC.